This passage covers 16 T cell receptor beta chains from one sample sequenced in a study of response to subunit inactivated influenza vaccine. TCRdb redid the calling of the RT-PCR reads with MiXCR, one entry per CDR3 protein. The sample includes fewer than 800,000 distinct CDR3 sequences, roughly 14% of them seen just once. The starting material was PBMCs from blood, obtained 11 to 12 days after vaccination. These receptors all stem from a man aged 50 to 60 who received an inactivated influenza vaccine.

This clonotype showed up just a few times. The chain carries TRBV6-2 or TRBV6-3 and TRBJ1-2; no clear D. Per the germline V gene, CDR1 is MNHEY and CDR2 is SVGEGT. The CDR3 is made up of 15 amino acids. Trimming left V 4 bases short and J 0 bases short, with 12 bases between. In nucleotides, the CDR3 is TGTGCCAGCAGTTCACGGACGGACGCTAACTATGGCTACACCTTC. It encodes CASSSRTDANYGYTF.

This clonotype has ten or more counts. The genes are TRBV7-2 and TRBJ2-7; tentative D call: TRBD2 (5 bases). V was cut by 2 bases and J by 6 bases, with 14 bases left in between. Germline CDR1 is SGHTA and CDR2 is FQGNSA. The CDR3 has 14 residues. CDR3 sequence reads: CASSLMADYGEQYF. Here the CDR3 DNA reads TGTGCCAGCAGCTTAATGGCCGACTACGGCGAGCAGTACTTC.

Only a few counts were recorded for this clonotype. This chain joins TRBV12-3 or TRBV12-4 and TRBJ2-7, with TRBD1 matching over 7 bases. The CDR3 sequence is 14 residues long. V lost 4 bases to trimming and J lost 6 bases; unmatched junction nucleotides: 9. CDR3 loop: CASSSTDRDGEQYF. The CDR3, as DNA: TGTGCCAGCAGTTCAACCGACAGGGATGGCGAGCAGTACTTC.

Note on this clonotype: The CDR3 end shows no conserved phenylalanine or tryptophan, and so a read error is likely. This chain links TRBV29-1 with TRBJ2-7, with D tentatively TRBD2 (5 bases). Germline CDR1 SQVTM, CDR2 ANQGSEA. The CDR3 length is 12 residues. The CDR3 sequence is CSIEGSSYEQYI. Here the CDR3 DNA reads TGCAGCATTGAAGGGAGCTCCTACGAGCAGTACATC.

In this sample, this clonotype turned up a few times. The chain has TRBV28 and TRBJ1-4; no definite D call. The CDR3 has 12 residues. Trimming removed 2 bases from V and 9 bases from J, with 7 bases in between. The V gene's germline CDR1 is MDHEN and CDR2 SYDVKM. CDR3 coding DNA: TGTGCCAGCAGTTTACTGGAGAAAAAACTGTTTTTT. Translated, it gives CASSLLEKKLFF.

This clonotype was recorded a few times. The chain carries TRBV9 and TRBJ2-5; D remains ambiguous. There are 12 residues in the CDR3. The V end lost 5 bases, the J end lost 4 bases, and 9 bases lay between the germline ends. The germline V gene encodes CDR1 SGDLS and CDR2 YYNGEE. The CDR3 DNA sequence: TGTGCCAGCAGAGGAGACTTAGAGACCCAGTACTTC. It specifies CASRGDLETQYF.

This clonotype was detected ten times or more. The rearrangement joins TRBV20-1 to TRBJ2-5; 7 nucleotides line up with TRBD1. CDR3 size: 15 residues. Germline trimming cut 0 bases from V and 5 bases from J; bases unmatched to any gene: 9. Germline loops: CDR1 DFQATT, CDR2 SNEGSKA (reference sequence). CDR3 DNA sequence: TGCAGTGCTAGAGATCTGGGCAGGGGGATGGAGACCCAGTACTTC. Amino acids: CSARDLGRGMETQYF.

The chain uses TRBV7-9 and TRBJ2-1; 11 bases are shared with TRBD2. V lost 8 bases, J lost 9 bases, and 6 bases stayed unmatched. CDR3 size: 13 residues. CDR1 and CDR2 (germline): SEHNR, FQNEAQ (reference sequence). This CDR3 reads CASLLAGAGEQFF. In DNA, the CDR3 is TGTGCCAGCTTACTAGCGGGAGCAGGTGAGCAGTTCTTC.

This clonotype was detected a few times. The chain employs TRBV20-1 and TRBJ2-7, with 9 bases that match TRBD1. Unmatched junction bases numbered 6, after V lost 0 bases and J lost 6 bases. In germline, CDR1 is DFQATT, CDR2 SNEGSKA (reference sequence). This CDR3 region has 14 residues. The CDR3 DNA sequence: TGCAGTGCTAGAGATCTTACAGGGGGCGGCGAGCAGTACTTC. Translated, it gives CSARDLTGGGEQYF.

Concerning this clonotype: At one end the junction does not follow the germline gene, possibly because of a read error. J is TRBJ2-1 and V is TRBV5-4; TRBD1 matches 11 bases. Looked up from germline, CDR1 is SGHNT and CDR2 is YYREEE (reference sequence). The CDR3 spans 13 residues. The CDR3 bases are TGTGCCAGCAGCTTGATGGGACAGGGGGTTATGATCTTC. Translated: CASSLMGQGVMIF.

This clonotype was seen a handful of times. The gene calls are TRBV18 and TRBJ2-3, with D possibly matching TRBD2 (5 bases). V gave up 2 bases and J gave up 5 bases, with 17 bases separating them. Germline assignment: CDR1 KGHSH and CDR2 LQKENI. The CDR3 is made up of 16 amino acids. In DNA form, the CDR3 reads TGTGCCAGCTCACCAACCCATGACCCACTAGGAGATACGCAGTATTTT. It specifies CASSPTHDPLGDTQYF.

This chain uses TRBV4-3 with TRBJ2-5, with 10 bases that match TRBD2. V trimming: 1 base; J trimming: 5 bases; junction bases outside the gene matches: 10. The CDR3 is made up of 17 amino acids. Per the germline V gene, CDR1 is LGHNA and CDR2 is YSLEER. Here the CDR3 DNA reads TGCGCCAGCAGCCAAGGGAGGACTAGCGGAAGATTGGAGACCCAGTACTTC. Protein: CASSQGRTSGRLETQYF.

The chain employs TRBV3-1 and TRBJ1-3; a possible D gene is TRBD1 (6 bases). The CDR3 has 16 residues. Germline V lookup: CDR1 LGHDT, CDR2 YNNKEL (reference sequence). The ends were cut back, 0 bases at V and 0 bases at J, with 9 bases in the middle. The CDR3 reads CASSQDPRGSGNTIYF. In DNA, the CDR3 is TGTGCCAGCAGCCAAGATCCCAGGGGCTCTGGAAACACCATATATTTT.

The gene calls are TRBV29-1 and TRBJ2-1, with D tentatively TRBD2 (6 bases). The CDR3 has 13 residues. Germline V gene lookup returns CDR1 SQVTM and CDR2 ANQGSEA. The ends were cut back, 7 bases at V and 5 bases at J, with 15 bases in the middle. The CDR3 here is CSAVLGRNNEQFF. The CDR3 bases are TGCAGCGCCGTCCTCGGGAGAAACAATGAGCAGTTCTTC.

V usage is TRBV12-3 or TRBV12-4 and J usage is TRBJ2-3, with D perhaps matching TRBD2 (5 bases). This CDR3 is built from 15 residues. V lost 2 bases and J lost 1, with 10 bases in between. The CDR3 region is CASSLPGTGTDTQYF. The CDR3 nucleotides read TGTGCCAGCAGTTTACCGGGAACGGGCACAGATACGCAGTATTTT.

This chain links TRBV4-2 with TRBJ2-3, with D possibly being TRBD2 (6 bases). Germline loops: CDR1 LGHNA, CDR2 YNFKEQ. The CDR3 has 15 amino acids. V gave up 1 base and J gave up 3 bases, with 11 bases separating them. DNA for the CDR3: TGTGCCAGCAGCCAAGGAGCGGAGGGGACAGATACGCAGTATTTT. Translating gives CASSQGAEGTDTQYF.